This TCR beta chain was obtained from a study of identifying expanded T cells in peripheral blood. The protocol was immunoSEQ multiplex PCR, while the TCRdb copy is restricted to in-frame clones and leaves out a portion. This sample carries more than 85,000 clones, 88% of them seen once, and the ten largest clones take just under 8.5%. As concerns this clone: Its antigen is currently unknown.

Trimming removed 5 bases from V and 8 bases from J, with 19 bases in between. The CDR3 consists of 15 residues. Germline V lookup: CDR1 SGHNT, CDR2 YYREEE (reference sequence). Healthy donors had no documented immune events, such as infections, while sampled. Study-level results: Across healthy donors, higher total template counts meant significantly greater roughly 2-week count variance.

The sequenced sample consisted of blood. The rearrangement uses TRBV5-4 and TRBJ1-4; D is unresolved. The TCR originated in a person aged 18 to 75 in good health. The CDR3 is CASSIGFGEEEKLFF. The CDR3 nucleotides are TGTGCCAGCAGTATTGGGTTCGGGGAGGAAGAAAAACTGTTTTTT.